This TCR beta chain was sequenced during a study of beta chain features in type 1 diabetes. Study-wide results and caveats: Here, the possible influence of HLA type (on TCRB rearrangement) remained unresolved.

This clone showed up just a few times. Its antigen is unidentified. The J segment lost 6 bases and the V segment lost 5 bases, leaving 6 bases of the junction unmatched. There are 16 residues in the CDR3. The V gene's germline CDR1 is SEHNR and CDR2 FQNEAQ (reference sequence). The entirety of the isolated RNA underwent reverse transcription, so expressed TCRB transcripts were sequenced. Clones were read by immunoSEQ multiplex PCR, and TCRdb kept only the in-frame ones, dropping some. The table shows around 450,000 clones, with about an eighth occurring only once. V is TRBV7-9 and J is TRBJ2-3, with 15 nucleotides matching TRBD2. The clonotype was recovered from a woman under 30 in good health. The sequencing input was naive CD4+ T cells from blood. The CDR3 nucleotides are TGTGCCAGCAGCCAAAAAGGACTAGCGGGAGGGGATACGCAGTATTTT. Translation: CASSQKGLAGGDTQYF. The complete variable domain, with remaining parts taken from reference TRBV7-9 and TRBJ2-3, reads DTGVSQNPRHKITKRGQNVTFRCDPISEHNRLYWYRQTLGQGPEFLTYFQNEAQLEKSRLLSDRFSAERPKGSFSTLEIQRTEQGDSAMYLCASSQKGLAGGDTQYFGPGTRLTVL.